This is a list of T cell receptor beta chains from one sample in a study of identical twins. A single record per CDR3 protein comes from TCRdb applying MiXCR to the 5' RACE reads. Seen here are around 160,000 distinct CDR3 sequences, 3% to 4% observed once, and the top ten hold about 7.8%. Sequencing was performed on memory T cells sorted from blood. The receptor set was obtained from a man younger than 30 in good health. The CDR3 runs from the conserved cysteine through the conserved F or W.

v_gene: TRBV7-2
j_gene: TRBJ2-1
CDR3aa: CASSSTPGLRQFF

v_gene: TRBV27
j_gene: TRBJ2-3
CDR3aa: CASSLGSGRLTDTQYF

v_gene: TRBV11-2
j_gene: TRBJ2-1
CDR3aa: CASSPLAGLYNEQFF

v_gene: TRBV5-1
j_gene: TRBJ1-2
CDR3aa: CASSLRMGERNGYTF

v_gene: TRBV14
j_gene: TRBJ1-4
CDR3aa: CASSPTSGLMTEKLFF

v_gene: TRBV5-1
j_gene: TRBJ2-1
CDR3aa: CASSGGANEQFF

v_gene: TRBV5-1
j_gene: TRBJ2-2
CDR3aa: CASSLVGSGELFF

v_gene: TRBV28
j_gene: TRBJ2-2
CDR3aa: CASSLQMTPGGTSTGELFF

v_gene: TRBV20-1
j_gene: TRBJ1-5
CDR3aa: CSARARTGANQPQHF

v_gene: TRBV7-6
j_gene: TRBJ2-5
CDR3aa: CASSFTSQETQYF

v_gene: TRBV3-1
j_gene: TRBJ2-3
CDR3aa: CASSYTGDTDTQYF

v_gene: TRBV13
j_gene: TRBJ2-7
CDR3aa: CASSRGGLANYEQYF

v_gene: TRBV4-1
j_gene: TRBJ2-5
CDR3aa: CASSLLSAGRETQYF

v_gene: TRBV4-3
j_gene: TRBJ1-1
CDR3aa: CASSQGQGRGNTEAFF

v_gene: TRBV12-3/TRBV12-4
j_gene: TRBJ2-3
CDR3aa: CASNPGTKKDTQYF

v_gene: TRBV20-1
j_gene: TRBJ2-1
CDR3aa: CSAEAGQYNEQFF